At least ten counts were recorded for the clone carrying this TCR beta chain. This specimen belongs to a study of regulatory T cells in long-lasting Graves disease. Construction of TCR beta libraries relied on iRepertoire HTBI primers and on Arm-PCR targeting CDR3 regions. TCRdb re-called the multiplex PCR reads with MiXCR, one entry per CDR3 protein. The table has 350,000 to 450,000 distinct CDR3 sequences, approximately 15% seen once. Time point noted: newly diagnosed GD, antithyroid drugs for less than 3 months. Isolated PBMC RNA provided the starting material for the TCR library. Germline-derived CDR1 and CDR2 are MDHEN and SYDVKM. This CDR3 region has 14 residues. V lost 5 bases, J lost 6 bases, and 6 bases stayed unmatched. In addition, the sample was reused for a study of T cells in Graves' hyperthyroidism and ophthalmopathy.

The sample was peripheral blood mononuclear cells (PBMCs), taken at new diagnosis, from a patient treated with antithyroid drugs. The receptor was derived from a woman aged 40 to 50 with Graves disease. The genes are TRBV28 and TRBJ2-2; 7 bases fit TRBD1. The CDR3 region is CASSPPTGPGELFF. CDR3 nucleotides: TGTGCCAGCAGTCCACCGACAGGGCCCGGGGAGCTGTTTTTT.